The 25 T cell receptor beta chains below come from one sample, sequenced in a study of blood T cell repertoires in COVID-19. Assay: immunoSEQ multiplex PCR; the TCRdb copy retains only in-frame clones and omits some. The data show 120,000 to 150,000 clones, with about 82% seen just once and approximately 8.3% held by the top ten. The sequenced sample consisted of peripheral blood. The receptor source for this set is a woman aged 60-70 years with acute or convalescent COVID-19.

The CDR3 sequence is CASSTPSNEQFF. As DNA, the CDR3 is TGCGCCAGCAGCACGCCTAGCAATGAGCAGTTCTTC. The J gene is TRBJ2-1, the V gene TRBV5-1, with D unclear. CDR1 and CDR2 from the germline V gene are SGHRS and YFSETQ. This CDR3 is built from 12 residues. V was pared by 4 bases and J by 6 bases, with 8 bases between.

The chain has TRBV28 and TRBJ2-2, with 12 bases matching TRBD1. Germline V CDR1 and CDR2: MDHEN, SYDVKM. The V gene end was trimmed by 5 bases and the J gene end by 6 bases; junction bases not matched to a gene: 4. The CDR3 extends over 15 amino acids. CDR3 amino acids: CASSVGTGGAGELFF. CDR3 coding DNA: TGTGCCAGCAGTGTGGGGACAGGGGGCGCCGGGGAGCTGTTTTTT.

J is TRBJ2-2 and V is TRBV5-4, with a weak D call TRBD1 (6 bases). The CDR3 consists of 13 residues. Trimming took 4 bases from V and 3 from J, leaving 7 bases between them. Germline CDR1 SGHNT, CDR2 YYREEE (reference sequence). The CDR3 region is CASSHRDTGELFF. The CDR3 DNA reads TGTGCCAGCAGCCACAGGGACACCGGGGAGCTGTTTTTT.

Concerning this clone: Other DNA sequences in the same sample also yield this CDR3. The chain recombines TRBV6-1 with TRBJ2-7, with D uncertain. The V and J ends lost 0 bases and 4 bases respectively, with 4 bases between them. CDR1 is MNHNS and CDR2 is SASEGT in the germline V gene. CDR3 length equals 12 residues. The CDR3 DNA reads as TGTGCCAGCAGTGAAGCGCGATACGAGCAGTACTTC. The encoded protein is CASSEARYEQYF.

The rearrangement links TRBV5-6 to TRBJ2-6, with D possibly being TRBD1 (5 bases). Trimming cost V 2 bases and J 0 bases, with 6 bases left between them. The CDR3 is 15 residues long. Germline values: CDR1 SGHDT, CDR2 YYEEEE. CDR3 protein: CASSFDSSGANVLTF. In DNA form, the CDR3 reads TGTGCCAGCAGCTTCGACAGCTCTGGGGCCAACGTCCTGACTTTC.

This chain connects TRBV4-3 to TRBJ1-1; no clear D. V dropped 4 bases and J dropped 3 bases, with 18 bases sitting between them. Germline V gene data show CDR1 as LGHNA and CDR2 as YSLEER. The CDR3 runs to 16 residues. The DNA of the CDR3 is TGCGCCAGCAGCCGGATCGGACGGGGTCGGGACACTGAAGCTTTCTTT. It specifies CASSRIGRGRDTEAFF.

V is TRBV21-1 and J is TRBJ2-3; no DNA check was done on the table's D call, TRBD1. TRBV21-1 is a recognized pseudogene. This CDR3 is built from 16 residues. Here the CDR3 reads CASSKVCETPGDTQYF. CDR3 coding DNA: TGTGCCAGCAGCAAAGTGTGCGAGACACCAGGAGATACGCAGTATTTT.

This sequence joins TRBV7-2 and TRBJ2-5; D remains ambiguous. This CDR3 has 12 residues. V lost 5 bases and J lost 4, with 8 bases in between. Germline V lookup: CDR1 SGHTA, CDR2 FQGNSA. CDR3 region: CASSQVRETQYF. In DNA form, the CDR3 reads TGTGCCAGCAGCCAGGTACGAGAGACCCAGTACTTC.

The V and J genes are TRBV7-3 and TRBJ2-3; 10 positions match TRBD2. The CDR3 spans 15 residues. With 4 bases clipped from V and 1 base from J, the junction kept 2 bases outside the gene matches. Germline CDR1 reads SGHTA; CDR2 reads FQGTGA. In DNA form, the CDR3 reads TGTGCCAGCAGCTCGACTAGCGGGCGCACAGATACGCAGTATTTT. Encoded protein: CASSSTSGRTDTQYF.

DNA of the CDR3: TGTGCCAGCAGCCCCAGCCCAGGGCGGAGAAGCTCCTACGAGCAGTACTTC. The encoded protein is CASSPSPGRRSSYEQYF. The V call is TRBV5-5, the J call TRBJ2-7, with D perhaps TRBD1 (5 bases). V gave up 4 bases and J gave up 0 bases, with 20 bases separating them. Germline lookup yields CDR1 SGHKS and CDR2 YYEKEE (reference sequence). The CDR3 extends over 17 amino acids.

The J gene is TRBJ2-1, the V gene TRBV19, with D perhaps matching TRBD2 (6 bases). The V end was cut by 3 bases, the J end by 2 bases, with 11 bases between. Germline CDR1 LNHDA, CDR2 SQIVND (reference sequence). The CDR3 covers 15 residues. This chain's CDR3 is CASSIAGPAYNEQFF. CDR3 DNA: TGTGCCAGTAGTATCGCGGGGCCGGCCTACAATGAGCAGTTCTTC.

J is TRBJ1-2 and V is TRBV3-1 (or the pseudogene TRBV3-2), with D unclear. Germline values: CDR1 LGHDT, CDR2 YNNKEL (reference sequence). The CDR3 extends over 14 amino acids. V lost 1 base, J lost 7 bases, and 13 bases lay in between. CDR3 coding DNA: TGTGCCAGCAGCCAAGTACTACCGTTCTCTGGCTACACCTTC. Its protein is CASSQVLPFSGYTF.

Only one count was recorded for this clone. V gene TRBV2 combines with J gene TRBJ2-5; 8 bases line up with TRBD2. Per germline, CDR1 SNHLY and CDR2 FYNNEI. The CDR3 is 13 amino acids. J lost 4 bases, V lost 4 bases, and 2 bases had no gene match. In DNA form, the CDR3 reads TGTGCCAGCAGTGCGGGGGGGATAGAGACCCAGTACTTC. This codes for CASSAGGIETQYF.

The chain has TRBV5-1 and TRBJ2-5; D may be TRBD2 (6 bases). The CDR3 length is 15 residues. Looked up from germline, CDR1 is SGHRS and CDR2 is YFSETQ. Deletions cut 0 bases from V and 1 base from J, with 10 bases between. This chain's CDR3 is CASSLVAGSQETQYF. The CDR3 DNA reads TGCGCCAGCAGCTTGGTGGCGGGGAGCCAAGAGACCCAGTACTTC.

Note on this clone: The germline gene is not matched at one end of the junction; a read error may be the cause. The sample holds other DNA sequences that translate to the same CDR3. This rearrangement joins TRBV9 to TRBJ1-2, with 8 bases identical to TRBD1. The CDR3 length is 14 residues. Germline values: CDR1 SGDLS, CDR2 YYNGEE. The CDR3 reads CASTPQGAGYGYTF. The CDR3, as DNA: TGTGCTAGCACACCGCAGGGGGCGGGCTATGGCTACACCTTC.

V and J are TRBV10-2 and TRBJ2-1; 13 bases are shared with TRBD2. This CDR3 spans 15 amino acids. Losses at the gene ends were 5 bases for V and 7 bases for J; bases not matched to a gene: 5. CDR1 and CDR2 (germline): WSHSY, SAAADI. CDR3 region: CASSLLAGGPNEQFF. CDR3 sequence (DNA): TGCGCCAGCAGTCTACTAGCGGGGGGGCCGAATGAGCAGTTCTTC.

The chain carries TRBV5-1 and TRBJ2-1; 9 positions match TRBD1. Germline CDR1 is SGHRS and CDR2 is YFSETQ. There are 16 residues in the CDR3. Trimming at V came to 0 bases and at J to 7 bases, leaving 8 bases not matched to a gene. The CDR3: CASSLDGQGRGNEQFF. The CDR3 DNA sequence: TGCGCCAGCAGCTTGGACGGACAGGGGAGGGGTAATGAGCAGTTCTTC.

This rearrangement joins TRBV6-1 to TRBJ1-5, with TRBD1 matching over 9 bases. The CDR3 length is 17 residues. Per the germline V gene, CDR1 is MNHNS and CDR2 is SASEGT. The J segment lost 5 bases and the V segment lost 1 base, leaving 9 bases of the junction unmatched. In nucleotides, the CDR3 is TGTGCCAGCAGTGAAGGAAGTAACAGGGGGCGGTATCAGCCCCAGCATTTT. Translating gives CASSEGSNRGRYQPQHF.

The chain links TRBV5-6 to TRBJ1-1; a possible D gene is TRBD1 (6 bases). The V gene's germline CDR1 is SGHDT and CDR2 YYEEEE. Trimming left V 0 bases short and J 4 bases short, with 16 bases between. The CDR3 consists of 16 residues. The CDR3 sequence: CASSLAGVGLSTEAFF. The CDR3 DNA follows: TGTGCCAGCAGCTTGGCAGGGGTTGGTCTTAGCACTGAAGCTTTCTTT.

This rearrangement joins TRBV5-6 to TRBJ1-5, with 7 nucleotides matching TRBD1. After removal of 2 bases from V and 6 bases from J, the junction contained 11 bases not matched to a gene. There are 16 residues in the CDR3. Germline assignment: CDR1 SGHDT and CDR2 YYEEEE. The CDR3 loop reads CASSFWTGLAGQPQHF. DNA of the CDR3: TGTGCCAGCAGCTTTTGGACAGGTCTGGCTGGTCAGCCCCAGCATTTT.

The chain recombines TRBV3-1 (or the pseudogene TRBV3-2) with TRBJ2-7; TRBD2 matches at 7 bases. Germline trimming cut 1 base from V and 2 bases from J; bases unmatched to any gene: 5. CDR3 length: 15 residues. Germline loops: CDR1 LGHDT, CDR2 YNNKEL (reference sequence). The CDR3: CASSQVGGFPYEQYF. The CDR3, as DNA: TGTGCCAGCAGCCAAGTCGGGGGGTTCCCCTACGAGCAGTACTTC.

The CDR3 spells CASSKGQGYNSPLHF. As DNA, the CDR3 is TGTGCCAGTAGTAAAGGACAGGGCTATAATTCACCCCTCCACTTT. The gene calls are TRBV19 and TRBJ1-6; 8 nucleotides line up with TRBD1. CDR1 and CDR2 from the germline V gene are LNHDA and SQIVND (reference sequence). V dropped 4 bases and J dropped 3; count of bases not matched to a gene: 2. The CDR3 runs to 15 residues.

The chain carries TRBV10-3 and TRBJ1-1; D possibly corresponds to TRBD1 (6 bases). CDR1 and CDR2 from the germline V gene are ENHRY and SYGVKD. The CDR3 is 14 amino acids. V lost 7 bases and J 4 bases, leaving 16 bases between the germline ends. As DNA, the CDR3 is TGTGCCATCACCGCTACAGGGATTCGCACTGAAGCTTTCTTT. Translation: CAITATGIRTEAFF.

In this sample, this clone turned up once. The rearrangement links TRBV6-5 to TRBJ2-7; D possibly corresponds to TRBD2 (5 bases). V lost 2 bases and J 2 bases, leaving 13 bases between the germline ends. From germline, CDR1 is MNHEY and CDR2 SVGAGI. The CDR3 has 15 amino acids. CDR3 bases: TGTGCCAGCAGTTACGTCGGGAACCGCCCCTACGAGCAGTACTTC. Residues: CASSYVGNRPYEQYF.

The V gene is TRBV10-3, the J gene TRBJ1-6; D perhaps matches TRBD1 (6 bases). The CDR3 is made up of 14 amino acids. V gave up 10 bases and J gave up 7 bases, with 17 bases separating them. Germline V gene data show CDR1 as ENHRY and CDR2 as SYGVKD. This chain's CDR3 is CATRTAAGNSPLHF. The CDR3 DNA sequence: TGTGCCACCAGGACAGCCGCGGGGAATTCACCCCTCCACTTT.